This entry lists 9 T cell receptor beta chains sequenced from one sample in a study of T cells in Graves' hyperthyroidism and ophthalmopathy. Amplified TCR beta CDR3 regions derived from RNA transcripts. A set of HTBI primers served as the primers for a first-round RT-PCR of the TCR CDR3. Each CDR3 protein is one row after TCRdb ran MiXCR on the multiplex PCR reads. This sample carries about 290,000 distinct CDR3 sequences, roughly 15% of them seen once, and the ten largest clones take 7.9%. The specimen was blood. Every receptor here comes from a woman aged 40 to 50 with Graves' hyperthyroidism.

This clonotype was observed a handful of times. The chain employs TRBV25-1 and TRBJ2-5; TRBD2 matches at 11 bases. The ends lost 4 bases at V and 5 bases at J; junction bases unmatched: 9. The germline CDR1 and CDR2 sequences are MGHDK and SYGVNS. The CDR3 runs 16 residues. The CDR3 nucleotides are TGTGCCAGCAGTGCCACTAGCGGGAGTTTAACGGAGACCCAGTACTTC. Translated: CASSATSGSLTETQYF. The complete variable domain, with remaining parts taken from reference TRBV25-1 and TRBJ2-5, reads EADIYQTPRYLVIGTGKKITLECSQTMGHDKMYWYQQDPGMELHLIHYSYGVNSTEKGDLSSESTVSRIRTEHFPLTLESARPSHTSQYLCASSATSGSLTETQYFGPGTRLLVL.

This clonotype was detected many times. The rearrangement joins TRBV20-1 to TRBJ1-2; D is uncertain. CDR1 and CDR2 (germline): DFQATT, SNEGSKA (reference sequence). CDR3 length: 12 residues. Trimming left V 2 bases short and J 8 bases short, with 12 bases between. CDR3 nucleotides: TGCAGTGCTAGACAGCCTCTCGGGGGCTACACCTTC. This encodes CSARQPLGGYTF.

Only a few counts were recorded for this clonotype. The rearrangement links TRBV19 to TRBJ1-1; a weak D match, TRBD1 (5 bases). Germline V gene data show CDR1 as LNHDA and CDR2 as SQIVND (reference sequence). The CDR3 totals 13 residues. The ends were cut back, 2 bases at V and 6 bases at J, with 10 bases in the middle. CDR3 amino acids: CASSIQGTSEAFF. The CDR3 region has the DNA TGTGCCAGTAGTATACAAGGGACCTCTGAAGCTTTCTTT.

Ten or more counts support this clonotype. The chain employs TRBV28 and TRBJ1-5, with TRBD1 identical over 12 bases. Germline CDR1 and CDR2: MDHEN and SYDVKM. Trimming took 6 bases from V and 6 from J; bases not matched to a gene: 9. This CDR3 has 16 residues. Here the CDR3 DNA reads TGTGCCAGCAGACGGGCGGGACAGGGGGCATTTCAGCCCCAGCATTTT. This gives the protein CASRRAGQGAFQPQHF.

This clonotype was seen many times. The chain carries TRBV28 and TRBJ1-4; 7 nucleotides line up with TRBD1. The V gene end was trimmed by 3 bases and the J gene end by 8 bases; junction bases not matched to a gene: 9. Germline CDR1 and CDR2: MDHEN and SYDVKM. The CDR3 runs to 15 residues. The DNA for the CDR3 is TGTGCCAGCAGTTTCCGTGGGACAGCCATCGAAAAACTGTTTTTT. Its protein is CASSFRGTAIEKLFF.

The chain combines TRBV4-1 with TRBJ1-5; D gene ambiguous. The CDR3 length is 13 residues. Trimming left V 2 bases short and J 5 bases short, with 7 bases between. From germline, CDR1 is MGHRA and CDR2 YSYEKL. DNA for the CDR3: TGCGCCAGCAGCCAACGGGAATATCAGCCCCAGCATTTT. It yields the protein CASSQREYQPQHF.

This rearrangement joins TRBV6-1 to TRBJ2-2, with 9 nucleotides matching TRBD1. Germline V gene data show CDR1 as MNHNS and CDR2 as SASEGT. The CDR3 loop spans 15 amino acids. V shed 7 bases and J 7 bases; nucleotides not matched to a gene: 10. CDR3 residues: CASKKQGALHGELFF. The DNA of the CDR3 is TGTGCCAGCAAAAAACAGGGGGCGCTGCACGGGGAGCTGTTTTTT.

This clonotype was seen more than once but under ten times. The chain couples TRBV4-1 to TRBJ1-1; 10 positions agree with TRBD1. The germline V gene has CDR1 MGHRA and CDR2 YSYEKL. This CDR3 comprises 15 residues. With 5 bases clipped from V and 4 bases from J, the junction kept 7 bases outside the gene matches. Here the CDR3 DNA reads TGCGCCAGCAGCGAGTCCCGGGACAGGGGCACTGAAGCTTTCTTT. Translation: CASSESRDRGTEAFF.

This clonotype came up a few times. The chain carries TRBV3-1 and TRBJ2-3; TRBD2 agrees at 7 bases. CDR3 size: 15 residues. The V and J ends lost 4 bases and 6 bases, in that order; junction bases with no gene match: 10. Germline values: CDR1 LGHDT, CDR2 YNNKEL (reference sequence). For the CDR3, the DNA is TGTGCCAGCAGCCGGACCCTAGCGGCTCAGGATACGCAGTATTTT. This gives the protein CASSRTLAAQDTQYF.